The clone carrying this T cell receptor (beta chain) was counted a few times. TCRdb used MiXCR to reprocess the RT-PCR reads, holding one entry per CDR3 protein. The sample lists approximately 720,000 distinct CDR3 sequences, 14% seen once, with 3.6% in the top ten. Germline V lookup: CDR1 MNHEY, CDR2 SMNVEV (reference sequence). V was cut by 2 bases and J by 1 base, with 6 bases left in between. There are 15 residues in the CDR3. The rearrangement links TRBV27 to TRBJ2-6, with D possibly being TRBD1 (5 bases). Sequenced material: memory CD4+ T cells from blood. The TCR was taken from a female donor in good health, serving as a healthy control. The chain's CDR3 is CASSLKGSGANVLTF. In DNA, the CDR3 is TGTGCCAGCAGTTTAAAGGGGTCTGGGGCCAACGTCCTGACTTTC.